This TCR beta chain was captured by sequencing in a study of shared clonotypes between healthy human individuals. Turning to the study itself: Participating donors consisted of a couple of women and a few men aged 18 to 49.

The CDR3 length is 13 residues. Trimming pared 3 bases from V and 15 bases from J, leaving 18 bases between. CDR1 and CDR2 (germline): MRHNA, SNTAGT. It was into CD45RA+ naive and CD45RA-negative memory subsets that the CD4+ cells were split. Running of the assay took place at deep level. Profiling relied on immunoSEQ multiplex PCR, and the TCRdb table lists in-frame clones only, not all of them. The sample yields approximately 1,500,000 clones, around 97% seen once. This sequence originates from a man under 40 in good health. Input material: naive CD4+ T cells sorted from blood. Subset noted: CD45RA+ positively selected. V gene TRBV6-4 combines with J gene TRBJ2-1, with a tentative D call TRBD2 (6 bases). In nucleotides, the CDR3 is TGTGCCAGCAGTGAAATAATATCGGGGGAGGTGTTCTTC. It is translated as CASSEIISGEVFF.